The 17 T cell receptor beta chains presented below share a single source sample, sequenced in a study of blood T cell repertoires in COVID-19. This table comes from immunoSEQ multiplex PCR, and its TCRdb copy is limited to in-frame clones, with some not included. Altogether approximately 100,000 clones are present, 83% being singletons, with the ten largest covering approximately 18%. Specimen: peripheral blood. These TCRs come from a woman in her fifties or sixties with acute or convalescent COVID-19.

V gene TRBV2 combines with J gene TRBJ2-7; 8 nucleotides line up with TRBD1. V lost 10 bases, J lost 6 bases, and 11 bases stayed unmatched. This CDR3 has 13 amino acids. Germline V gene data show CDR1 as SNHLY and CDR2 as FYNNEI. For the CDR3, the DNA is TGTGCCACCCGGACAGGGAACCCCCGCGAGCAGTACTTC. The encoded protein is CATRTGNPREQYF.

The chain couples TRBV7-9 to TRBJ2-3; D gene unclear. The CDR3 is 14 residues long. Trimming cost V 2 bases and J 1 base, with 7 bases left between them. Germline assignment: CDR1 SEHNR and CDR2 FQNEAQ (reference sequence). DNA for the CDR3: TGTGCCAGCAGCTTATCCTTCGGCACAGATACGCAGTATTTT. This codes for CASSLSFGTDTQYF.

This chain connects TRBV4-1 to TRBJ1-4, with a tentative D call TRBD1 (5 bases). The CDR3 extends over 19 amino acids. Germline V gene sequence: CDR1 MGHRA, CDR2 YSYEKL. With 0 bases removed from V and 0 bases from J, the gap between germline ends came to 17 bases. CDR3 DNA sequence: TGCGCCAGCAGCCAAGACCCTCACCCGACAGATGCAACTAATGAAAAACTGTTTTTT. Its protein is CASSQDPHPTDATNEKLFF.

This chain joins TRBV29-1 and TRBJ1-1; D not certain. The V end was cut by 8 bases, the J end by 3 bases, with 13 bases between. Germline CDR1 is SQVTM and CDR2 is ANQGSEA. This CDR3 spans 12 amino acids. CDR3 in DNA: TGCAGCACGACGACTGCCGACACTGAAGCTTTCTTT. Protein: CSTTTADTEAFF.

The V gene is TRBV6-2 or TRBV6-3, the J gene TRBJ1-1; possible D gene TRBD1, 6 bases. Germline V CDR1 and CDR2: MNHEY, SVGEGT. V gave up 2 bases and J gave up 4 bases, with 20 bases separating them. The CDR3 is made up of 17 amino acids. The CDR3 DNA reads TGTGCCAGCAGTTACCGGAAGGTGGGGGCACTGCCCACTGAAGCTTTCTTT. Protein sequence: CASSYRKVGALPTEAFF.

The chain links TRBV7-3 to TRBJ2-2; 10 positions match TRBD1. Trimming took 5 bases from V and 3 from J; bases not matched to a gene: 9. Germline CDR1 is SGHTA and CDR2 is FQGTGA. The CDR3 contains 17 residues. CDR3 in amino acids: CASSQRVGQGYTGELFF. CDR3 sequence (DNA): TGTGCCAGCAGCCAAAGGGTGGGACAGGGGTACACCGGGGAGCTGTTTTTT. Using reference TRBV7-3 and TRBJ2-2 for the parts outside the CDR3, the full variable domain is GAGVSQTPSNKVTEKGKYVELRCDPISGHTALYWYRQSLGQGPEFLIYFQGTGAADDSGLPNDRFFAVRPEGSVSTLKIQRTERGDSAVYLCASSQRVGQGYTGELFFGEGSRLTVL.

The V call is TRBV14, the J call TRBJ1-6; 11 bases match TRBD1. The CDR3 runs to 16 residues. Germline V gene lookup returns CDR1 SGHDN and CDR2 FVKESK. Trimming cost V 2 bases and J 7 bases; bases outside gene matches: 4. The CDR3 DNA reads as TGTGCCAGCAGCCAACGGGGACAGGGGGGCAATTCACCCCTCCACTTT. Its protein is CASSQRGQGGNSPLHF.

The CDR3 protein is CASMPPGSNEKLFF. CDR3 bases: TGTGCCAGCATGCCTCCAGGCTCTAATGAAAAACTGTTTTTT. The chain carries TRBV28 and TRBJ1-4; D is unresolved. The CDR3 spans 14 residues. CDR1 and CDR2 from the germline V gene are MDHEN and SYDVKM. V lost 7 bases, J lost 3 bases, and 12 bases lay in between.

The chain joins TRBV12-3 or TRBV12-4 to TRBJ1-1, with D uncertain. The ends were cut back, 7 bases at V and 3 bases at J, with 12 bases in the middle. This CDR3 comprises 13 residues. This CDR3 is CASNTRVDTEAFF. CDR3 coding DNA: TGTGCCAGCAATACGAGGGTTGACACTGAAGCTTTCTTT.

V is TRBV12-3 or TRBV12-4 and J is TRBJ2-7; no reliable D call. V lost 5 bases to trimming and J lost 0 bases, with 8 bases between them. This CDR3 contains 13 residues. The CDR3 nucleotides read TGTGCCAGCAGTCCTAAAAGCTCCTACGAGCAGTACTTC. Its protein is CASSPKSSYEQYF.

The gene calls are TRBV28 and TRBJ1-4; D unresolved. The CDR3 sequence is 10 residues long. V lost 10 bases to trimming and J lost 8 bases, with 8 bases between them. The germline V gene encodes CDR1 MDHEN and CDR2 SYDVKM. Here the CDR3 DNA reads TGTGCCACTTCGAGGGAAAAACTGTTTTTT. Translated, it gives CATSREKLFF.

V and J are TRBV7-8 and TRBJ2-7; weak D call: TRBD1 (5 bases). The CDR3 contains 13 residues. The ends were cut back, 0 bases at V and 3 bases at J, with 6 bases in the middle. Germline V gene lookup returns CDR1 SGHVS and CDR2 FQNEAQ. CDR3 coding DNA: TGTGCCAGCAGCTTAGCCCAGGGCTACGAGCAGTACTTC. This gives the protein CASSLAQGYEQYF.

A remark on this clone: The identical CDR3 is also encoded by other nucleotide sequences in the sample. The chain employs TRBV24-1 and TRBJ2-1; 7 bases match TRBD1. V shed 9 bases, J shed 7 bases, and the junction held 8 bases outside the gene matches. Germline V gene data show CDR1 as KGHDR and CDR2 as SFDVKD. This CDR3 has 13 amino acids. The CDR3 region is CATEPDRANEQFF. The CDR3 DNA reads TGTGCCACCGAACCCGACAGGGCGAATGAGCAGTTCTTC.

V gene TRBV6-5 combines with J gene TRBJ1-3, with unresolved D. Trimming shortened V by 0 bases and J by 10 bases, and 10 bases separated the two germline ends. The CDR3 runs to 13 residues. The V gene's germline CDR1 is MNHEY and CDR2 SVGAGI. DNA for the CDR3: TGTGCCAGCAGTTACTCGCGGACGGGAACCATATATTTT. Encoded protein: CASSYSRTGTIYF.

The V and J genes are TRBV19 and TRBJ1-2; 7 bases match TRBD1. With 6 bases clipped from V and 5 bases from J, the junction kept 3 bases outside the gene matches. This CDR3 comprises 12 residues. Germline values: CDR1 LNHDA, CDR2 SQIVND (reference sequence). CDR3 in amino acids: CASRLRGYGYTF. CDR3 coding DNA: TGTGCCAGTAGGCTCAGGGGGTATGGCTACACCTTC.

This clone has a handful of counts. The chain employs TRBV7-2 and TRBJ2-5, with D possibly TRBD1 on 6 matching bases. The V end was cut by 4 bases, the J end by 7 bases, with 16 bases between. The V gene's germline CDR1 is SGHTA and CDR2 FQGNSA. The CDR3 is 14 amino acids. The CDR3 region is CASSWQGPVGTQYF. The CDR3 region has the DNA TGTGCCAGCAGCTGGCAGGGGCCGGTGGGGACCCAGTACTTC. Drawing the rest from reference TRBV7-2 and TRBJ2-5, the complete variable domain is GAGVSQSPSNKVTEKGKDVELRCDPISGHTALYWYRQSLGQGLEFLIYFQGNSAPDKSGLPSDRFSAERTGGSVSTLTIQRTQQEDSAVYLCASSWQGPVGTQYFGPGTRLLVL.

This sequence joins TRBV18 and TRBJ2-2, with 11 bases fitting TRBD2. The germline V gene encodes CDR1 KGHSH and CDR2 LQKENI. This CDR3 is built from 17 residues. V lost 2 bases and J lost 2; bases outside the gene matches: 4. In DNA form, the CDR3 reads TGTGCCAGCTCACCAGCGGGACTAGCGGTTAACACCGGGGAGCTGTTTTTT. This codes for CASSPAGLAVNTGELFF.